This is a list of T cell receptor beta chains from one sample in a study of T-cell reconstitution after alpha-beta-depleted transplantation in children. TCRdb reprocessed the PCR reads with MiXCR, giving one entry per CDR3 protein. The profile shows 580,000 or so distinct CDR3 sequences, roughly 24% of them singletons. The material sequenced was PBMCs, mostly from graft donor cells, taken 360 days after TCRalphabeta/CD19-depleted stem cell transplant. Receptors were obtained from a boy under two years old who had a stem cell transplant for acute myeloid leukemia, so the T cells may come from the graft donor. The CDR3 runs from the conserved cysteine through the conserved F or W. D genes are given only for firm matches. The listing skips clone size in some rows; elsewhere it reads once, few, many or a size class.

clone size: .; V gene: TRBV20-1; J gene: TRBJ2-1; D gene: .; CDR3 DNA: TGCAGTGCTCGACCCTACCGGGACGTAGTAAACATTCAGTTCTTC; CDR3 protein: CSARPYRDVVNIQFF
clone size: many; V gene: TRBV12-3/TRBV12-4; J gene: TRBJ2-7; D gene: .; CDR3 DNA: TGTGCCAGCAGTTTAAGGAGGAGGAACGAGCAGTACTTC; CDR3 protein: CASSLRRRNEQYF
clone size: few; V gene: TRBV20-1; J gene: TRBJ2-2; D gene: TRBD2; CDR3 DNA: TGCAGTGCTAGAGCCCTCCTACCGCTAGCGGAGAACACCGGGGAGCTGTTTTTT; CDR3 protein: CSARALLPLAENTGELFF
clone size: few; V gene: TRBV5-4; J gene: TRBJ2-2; D gene: .; CDR3 DNA: TGTGCCAGCAGCTTGATAACTGGGAACACCGGGGAGCTGTTTTTT; CDR3 protein: CASSLITGNTGELFF
clone size: once; V gene: TRBV12-3/TRBV12-4; J gene: TRBJ2-3; D gene: .; CDR3 DNA: TGTGCCAGCTCTTCCTGGGGGCCCACAGATACGCAGTATTTT; CDR3 protein: CASSSWGPTDTQYF
clone size: .; V gene: TRBV12-3/TRBV12-4; J gene: TRBJ1-2; D gene: .; CDR3 DNA: TGTGCCAGCAGTTTAGACAGGGCTGGGGGCTACACCTTC; CDR3 protein: CASSLDRAGGYTF
clone size: .; V gene: TRBV28; J gene: TRBJ1-2; D gene: TRBD1; CDR3 DNA: TGTGCCAGCAGCACAGGGGGAGCTAACTATGGCTACACCTTC; CDR3 protein: CASSTGGANYGYTF
clone size: once; V gene: TRBV9; J gene: TRBJ2-2; D gene: .; CDR3 DNA: TGTGCCAGCAGCCCCCTCAGGCTTAACACCGGGGAGCTGTTTTTT; CDR3 protein: CASSPLRLNTGELFF
clone size: few; V gene: TRBV6-5; J gene: TRBJ2-2; D gene: TRBD2; CDR3 DNA: TGTGCCAGCAGTTCCCGACTAGCGGGGGATTCGAGCACCGGGGAGCTGTTTTTT; CDR3 protein: CASSSRLAGDSSTGELFF
clone size: few; V gene: TRBV5-5; J gene: TRBJ2-4; D gene: TRBD2; CDR3 DNA: TGTGCCAGCAGCCGGGAGGAAATAGCCAAAAACATTCAGTACTTC; CDR3 protein: CASSREEIAKNIQYF
clone size: many; V gene: TRBV3-1; J gene: TRBJ2-3; D gene: TRBD1; CDR3 DNA: TGTGCCAGCAGCCAAGAAGGGGGGACAGGGGGAATAGATACGCAGTATTTT; CDR3 protein: CASSQEGGTGGIDTQYF
clone size: .; V gene: TRBV28; J gene: TRBJ2-3; D gene: TRBD2; CDR3 DNA: TGTGCCAGCAGTTTTGGTCCTAGCGGGGGGAAATTCACTCTCACAGATACGCAGTATTTT; CDR3 protein: CASSFGPSGGKFTLTDTQYF
clone size: few; V gene: TRBV6-1; J gene: TRBJ2-3; D gene: TRBD1; CDR3 DNA: TGTGCCAGCGGAAGACAGGGTTTCACAGATACGCAGTATTTT; CDR3 protein: CASGRQGFTDTQYF
clone size: few; V gene: TRBV12-3/TRBV12-4; J gene: TRBJ2-1; D gene: .; CDR3 DNA: TGTGCCAGCAGAGTAGATAATGAGCAGTTCTTC; CDR3 protein: CASRVDNEQFF
clone size: many; V gene: TRBV13; J gene: TRBJ2-5; D gene: TRBD1; CDR3 DNA: TGTGCCAGCAGCACAGGGGGGTACAGGGGGCGGCAAGAGACCCAGTACTTC; CDR3 protein: CASSTGGYRGRQETQYF
clone size: few; V gene: TRBV20-1; J gene: TRBJ2-7; D gene: .; CDR3 DNA: TGCAGTGCTAGAGATGGGGACCACGAGCAGTACTTC; CDR3 protein: CSARDGDHEQYF
clone size: .; V gene: TRBV4-1; J gene: TRBJ2-1; D gene: .; CDR3 DNA: TGCGCCAGCAGCCTCACTTTCCGGGACCCCGAAGGCAATGAGCAGTTCTTC; CDR3 protein: CASSLTFRDPEGNEQFF
clone size: .; V gene: TRBV7-9; J gene: TRBJ2-2; D gene: .; CDR3 DNA: TGTGCCAGCAGCTTAGGGGGGAACAGAGCCGAGGAGCTGTTTTTT; CDR3 protein: CASSLGGNRAEELFF
clone size: few; V gene: TRBV20-1; J gene: TRBJ2-3; D gene: .; CDR3 DNA: TGCAGTGCTAGGGCCGGACTATTCACAGATACGCAGTATTTT; CDR3 protein: CSARAGLFTDTQYF
clone size: .; V gene: TRBV5-1; J gene: TRBJ2-7; D gene: TRBD2; CDR3 DNA: TGCGCCAGCAGCCGGACAGCGGGGGAGATCTACGAGCAGTACTTC; CDR3 protein: CASSRTAGEIYEQYF
clone size: .; V gene: TRBV29-1; J gene: TRBJ1-2; D gene: .; CDR3 DNA: TGCAGCGTTGGGGGTGGGGGCAACGACTATGGCTACACCTTC; CDR3 protein: CSVGGGGNDYGYTF
clone size: many; V gene: TRBV7-9; J gene: TRBJ1-6; D gene: .; CDR3 DNA: TGTGCCAGCAGCTTAAGCCGAAATTCACCCCTCCACTTT; CDR3 protein: CASSLSRNSPLHF
clone size: .; V gene: TRBV20-1; J gene: TRBJ1-1; D gene: .; CDR3 DNA: TGCAGTGCCCGACCCCACAGGAAGAACACTGAAGCTTTCTTT; CDR3 protein: CSARPHRKNTEAFF
clone size: few; V gene: TRBV29-1; J gene: TRBJ2-7; D gene: .; CDR3 DNA: TGCAGCGTTGTAGGAAGGGGTTTCGAGCAGTACTTC; CDR3 protein: CSVVGRGFEQYF
clone size: many; V gene: TRBV11-2; J gene: TRBJ1-6; D gene: .; CDR3 DNA: TGTGCCAGCAGCTTCGAGGGGTCCCCGGCATGGAATTCACCCCTCCACTTT; CDR3 protein: CASSFEGSPAWNSPLHF
clone size: .; V gene: TRBV29-1; J gene: TRBJ1-1; D gene: TRBD1; CDR3 DNA: TGCAGCGTTGAGCAGGACAGGGGTAACACTGAAGCTTTCTTT; CDR3 protein: CSVEQDRGNTEAFF
clone size: few; V gene: TRBV29-1; J gene: TRBJ1-3; D gene: .; CDR3 DNA: TGCAGCGTTGATACGGTCGGAAACACCATATATTTT; CDR3 protein: CSVDTVGNTIYF
clone size: .; V gene: TRBV7-6; J gene: TRBJ2-7; D gene: .; CDR3 DNA: TGTGCCAGCAGCCCACACCCGGACACTACCTACGAGCAGTACTTC; CDR3 protein: CASSPHPDTTYEQYF
clone size: .; V gene: TRBV20-1; J gene: TRBJ1-2; D gene: TRBD1; CDR3 DNA: TGCAGTGCCCGGGACAGTTCGAACTATGGCTACACCTTC; CDR3 protein: CSARDSSNYGYTF
clone size: .; V gene: TRBV20-1; J gene: TRBJ2-3; D gene: .; CDR3 DNA: TGCAGTGCTAGAGACTCCGGGGCTGGAGGCACAGATACGCAGTATTTT; CDR3 protein: CSARDSGAGGTDTQYF
clone size: few; V gene: TRBV5-1; J gene: TRBJ2-1; D gene: TRBD2; CDR3 DNA: TGCGCCAGCCGTATAGCGGGGGGCCATTACAATGAGCAGTTCTTC; CDR3 protein: CASRIAGGHYNEQFF
clone size: .; V gene: TRBV29-1; J gene: TRBJ2-7; D gene: TRBD1; CDR3 DNA: TGCAGCGTTGACGGCCAAAACTGCGGGGACAGGGGGCTGTACGAGCAGTACTTC; CDR3 protein: CSVDGQNCGDRGLYEQYF
clone size: many; V gene: TRBV5-1; J gene: TRBJ1-6; D gene: .; CDR3 DNA: TGCGCCAGCAGCTTAGAGTCTAATTCACCCCTCCACTTT; CDR3 protein: CASSLESNSPLHF
clone size: .; V gene: TRBV29-1; J gene: TRBJ1-2; D gene: .; CDR3 DNA: TGCAGCGTTGATACGCCAGCGGGAAACTGGTACACCTTC; CDR3 protein: CSVDTPAGNWYTF
clone size: few; V gene: TRBV12-3/TRBV12-4; J gene: TRBJ2-1; D gene: TRBD1; CDR3 DNA: TGTGCCAGCAGTCCCCGGGACAGGGGGCGGGATGAGCAGTTCTTC; CDR3 protein: CASSPRDRGRDEQFF
clone size: many; V gene: TRBV4-2; J gene: TRBJ2-3; D gene: TRBD2; CDR3 DNA: TGTGCCAGCAGCCGGACTAGAGGTGATACGCAGTATTTT; CDR3 protein: CASSRTRGDTQYF
clone size: many; V gene: TRBV29-1; J gene: TRBJ2-1; D gene: .; CDR3 DNA: TGCAGCGTTGATCAGGGGGGGACCTACAATGAGCAGTTCTTC; CDR3 protein: CSVDQGGTYNEQFF
clone size: few; V gene: TRBV20-1; J gene: TRBJ1-2; D gene: .; CDR3 DNA: TGCAGTGCTAGACAGGCAGCTAACTATGGCTACACCTTC; CDR3 protein: CSARQAANYGYTF
clone size: many; V gene: TRBV12-3/TRBV12-4; J gene: TRBJ2-3; D gene: .; CDR3 DNA: TGTGCCAGCAGCCCTCCGAGGGGCCCAGATACGCAGTATTTT; CDR3 protein: CASSPPRGPDTQYF
clone size: once; V gene: TRBV20-1; J gene: TRBJ1-1; D gene: TRBD1; CDR3 DNA: TGCAGTGCTAGAAGGACAGGGCTGGGGAACACTGAAGCTTTCTTT; CDR3 protein: CSARRTGLGNTEAFF
clone size: many; V gene: TRBV3-1; J gene: TRBJ2-1; D gene: TRBD1; CDR3 DNA: TGTGCCAGCAGCCCATACGGACAGGACTACAATGAGCAGTTCTTC; CDR3 protein: CASSPYGQDYNEQFF
clone size: few; V gene: TRBV12-3/TRBV12-4; J gene: TRBJ2-2; D gene: TRBD2; CDR3 DNA: TGTGCCAGCACCGCGGGGGAGGCCGGGGAGCTGTTTTTT; CDR3 protein: CASTAGEAGELFF
clone size: .; V gene: TRBV9; J gene: TRBJ1-1; D gene: .; CDR3 DNA: TGTGCCAGCAGCGTAACCGGGACAATGAACACTGAAGCTTTCTTT; CDR3 protein: CASSVTGTMNTEAFF
clone size: .; V gene: TRBV4-2; J gene: TRBJ2-4; D gene: TRBD1; CDR3 DNA: TGTGCCAGCAGCCAAGGGACAGGGTCGATGCTGGACATTCAGTACTTC; CDR3 protein: CASSQGTGSMLDIQYF
clone size: .; V gene: TRBV4-2; J gene: TRBJ2-1; D gene: TRBD2; CDR3 DNA: TGTGCCAGCAGCCAGGGGACTAGCGGGAGCTCCTACAATGAGCAGTTCTTC; CDR3 protein: CASSQGTSGSSYNEQFF
clone size: .; V gene: TRBV29-1; J gene: TRBJ1-2; D gene: .; CDR3 DNA: TGCAGCGTTGAGGTCGGGGAAGACTATGGCTACACCTTC; CDR3 protein: CSVEVGEDYGYTF
clone size: few; V gene: TRBV9; J gene: TRBJ2-5; D gene: .; CDR3 DNA: TGTGCCAGCAGCGTAGATGGGCAGCGGCAAGAGACCCAGTACTTC; CDR3 protein: CASSVDGQRQETQYF
clone size: .; V gene: TRBV4-3; J gene: TRBJ2-2; D gene: .; CDR3 DNA: TGCGCCAGCAGATCCGGGACCTCGGGCACCGGGGAGCTGTTTTTT; CDR3 protein: CASRSGTSGTGELFF
clone size: few; V gene: TRBV4-3; J gene: TRBJ2-1; D gene: .; CDR3 DNA: TGCGCCAGCAGCCAAGAGAGGATGGACAGTTTGTACAATGAGCAGTTCTTC; CDR3 protein: CASSQERMDSLYNEQFF
clone size: .; V gene: TRBV11-2; J gene: TRBJ2-1; D gene: TRBD2; CDR3 DNA: TGTGCCAGCAGCGCTGGGACTAGCGGGGGAACCTACAATGAGCAGTTCTTC; CDR3 protein: CASSAGTSGGTYNEQFF
clone size: .; V gene: TRBV25-1; J gene: TRBJ2-2; D gene: .; CDR3 DNA: TGTGCCAGCAGTGGGATGACCTCGGTCAGGACCGGGGAGCTGTTTTTT; CDR3 protein: CASSGMTSVRTGELFF
clone size: .; V gene: TRBV20-1; J gene: TRBJ2-5; D gene: .; CDR3 DNA: TGCAGTGTAGACAGCCGGGGGAAGGAGACCCAGTACTTC; CDR3 protein: CSVDSRGKETQYF
clone size: many; V gene: TRBV20-1; J gene: TRBJ2-5; D gene: .; CDR3 DNA: TGCAGTGCAGCGCTATCAGGGACAGAGACCCAGTACTTC; CDR3 protein: CSAALSGTETQYF
clone size: .; V gene: TRBV11-3; J gene: TRBJ2-1; D gene: TRBD1; CDR3 DNA: TGTGCCAGCAGCTCCGGGCGCCTTTGGACAGGCCCGAGGGCAATCTACAATGAGCAGTTCTTC; CDR3 protein: CASSSGRLWTGPRAIYNEQFF
clone size: .; V gene: TRBV12-3/TRBV12-4; J gene: TRBJ1-2; D gene: .; CDR3 DNA: TGTGCCAGCAAAGGCAAACGGGTCTATGGCTACACCTTC; CDR3 protein: CASKGKRVYGYTF
clone size: few; V gene: TRBV7-2; J gene: TRBJ2-1; D gene: .; CDR3 DNA: TGTGCCAGCAGCTTGGGCCAGGGGAGGACTGAGCAGTTCTTC; CDR3 protein: CASSLGQGRTEQFF
clone size: many; V gene: TRBV29-1; J gene: TRBJ2-5; D gene: TRBD1; CDR3 DNA: TGCAGCGACAGGGGGTACCAAGAGACCCAGTACTTC; CDR3 protein: CSDRGYQETQYF